This TCR beta chain was captured in a study of blood T cell repertoires in COVID-19. The CDR3 runs 14 residues. The germline gives CDR1 MNHEY, CDR2 SMNVEV (reference sequence). V shed 3 bases, J shed 4 bases, and the junction held 3 bases outside the gene matches. Original data processing: The assay estimated nucleated cells by amplifying reference gene primers. This table comes from immunoSEQ multiplex PCR, and its TCRdb copy is limited to in-frame clones, with some not included. Clone size and the V and J calls come from that table; the DNA yielded D and trimming. The table lists 200,000 to 250,000 clones, around four fifths of them singletons, with roughly 5% in the top ten.

The TCR sequence derives from an older woman who had recovered from COVID-19. V usage is TRBV27 and J usage is TRBJ2-5, with TRBD2 matching 9 bases. Sequenced: peripheral blood. CDR3 protein: CASSFGAGGETQYF. As DNA, the CDR3 is TGTGCCAGCAGTTTCGGAGCGGGGGGAGAGACCCAGTACTTC.